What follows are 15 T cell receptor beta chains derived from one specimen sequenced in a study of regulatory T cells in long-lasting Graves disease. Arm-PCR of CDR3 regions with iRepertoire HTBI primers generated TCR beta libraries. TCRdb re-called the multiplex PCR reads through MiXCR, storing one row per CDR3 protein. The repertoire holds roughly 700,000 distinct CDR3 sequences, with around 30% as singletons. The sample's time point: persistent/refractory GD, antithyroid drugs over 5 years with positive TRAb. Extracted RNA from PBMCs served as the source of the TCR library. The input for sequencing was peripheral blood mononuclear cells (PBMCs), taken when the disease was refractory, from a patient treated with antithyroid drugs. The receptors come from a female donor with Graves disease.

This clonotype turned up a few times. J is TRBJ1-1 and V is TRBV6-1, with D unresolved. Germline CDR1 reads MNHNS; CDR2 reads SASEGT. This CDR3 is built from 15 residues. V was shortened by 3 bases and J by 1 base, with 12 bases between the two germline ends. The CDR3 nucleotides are TGTGCCAGCAGTGAGACGACAACAAGGAACACTGAAGCTTTCTTT. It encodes CASSETTTRNTEAFF.

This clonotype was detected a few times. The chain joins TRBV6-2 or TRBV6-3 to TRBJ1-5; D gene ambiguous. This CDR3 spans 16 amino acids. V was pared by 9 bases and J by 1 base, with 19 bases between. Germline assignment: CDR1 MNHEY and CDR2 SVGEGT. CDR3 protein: CASLGPFGESNQPQHF. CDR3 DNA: TGTGCCAGTCTGGGTCCATTTGGGGAGAGCAATCAGCCCCAGCATTTT.

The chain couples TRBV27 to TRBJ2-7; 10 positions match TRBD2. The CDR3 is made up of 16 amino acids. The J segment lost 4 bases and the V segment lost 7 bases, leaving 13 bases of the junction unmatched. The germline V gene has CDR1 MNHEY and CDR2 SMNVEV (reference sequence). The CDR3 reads CASTPLRTSGTYEQYF. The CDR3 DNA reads TGTGCCAGCACCCCCCTCCGCACTAGCGGGACGTACGAGCAGTACTTC.

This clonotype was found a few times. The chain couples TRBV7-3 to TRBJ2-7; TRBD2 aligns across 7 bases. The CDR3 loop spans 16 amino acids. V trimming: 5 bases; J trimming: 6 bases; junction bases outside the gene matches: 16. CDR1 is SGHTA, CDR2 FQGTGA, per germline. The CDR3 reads CASSQGPAGPRGEQYF. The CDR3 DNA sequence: TGTGCCAGCAGCCAAGGGCCAGCGGGGCCCCGAGGCGAGCAGTACTTC.

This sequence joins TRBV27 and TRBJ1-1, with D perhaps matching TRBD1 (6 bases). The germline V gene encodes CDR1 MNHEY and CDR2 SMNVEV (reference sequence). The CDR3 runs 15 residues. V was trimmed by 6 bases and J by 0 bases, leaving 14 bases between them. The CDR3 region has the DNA TGTGCCAGCAGGGAAGACAGGAACCTGAACACTGAAGCTTTCTTT. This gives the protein CASREDRNLNTEAFF.

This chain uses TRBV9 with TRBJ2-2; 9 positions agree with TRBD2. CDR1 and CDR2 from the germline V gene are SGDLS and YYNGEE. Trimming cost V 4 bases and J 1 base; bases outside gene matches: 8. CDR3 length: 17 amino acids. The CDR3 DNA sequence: TGTGCCAGCAGCACCCATCGACTAGCGGAGAACACCGGGGAGCTGTTTTTT. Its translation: CASSTHRLAENTGELFF.

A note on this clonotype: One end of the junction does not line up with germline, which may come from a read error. The CDR3 reads CAGRRPEASGNFYEQYF. CDR3 sequence (DNA): TGTGCCGGCAGGCGACCGGAGGCTAGCGGGAATTTCTACGAGCAGTACTTC. The chain combines TRBV7-2 with TRBJ2-7; 9 bases are shared with TRBD2. Germline V gives CDR1 SGHTA, CDR2 FQGNSA. This CDR3 contains 17 residues.

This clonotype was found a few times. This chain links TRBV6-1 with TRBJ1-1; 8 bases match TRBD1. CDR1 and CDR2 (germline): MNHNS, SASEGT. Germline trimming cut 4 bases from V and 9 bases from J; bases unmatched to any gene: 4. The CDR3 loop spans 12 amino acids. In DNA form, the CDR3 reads TGTGCCAGCAGTGGCCAGGGGGCGAAAGCTTTCTTT. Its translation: CASSGQGAKAFF.

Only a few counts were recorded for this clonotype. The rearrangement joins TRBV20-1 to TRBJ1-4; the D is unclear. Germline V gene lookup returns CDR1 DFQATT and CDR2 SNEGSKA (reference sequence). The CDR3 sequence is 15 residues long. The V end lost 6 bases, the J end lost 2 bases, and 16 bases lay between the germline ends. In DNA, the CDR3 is TGCAGTGCGCCAGCAGCAGTGGGGACTAATGAAAAACTGTTTTTT. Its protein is CSAPAAVGTNEKLFF.

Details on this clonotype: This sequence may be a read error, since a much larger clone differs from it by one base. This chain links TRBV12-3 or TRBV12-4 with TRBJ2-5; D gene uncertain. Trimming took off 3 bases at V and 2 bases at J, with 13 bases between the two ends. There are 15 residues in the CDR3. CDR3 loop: CASSFTTKGQETQYF. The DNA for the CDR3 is TGTGCCAGCAGTTTTACCACCAAGGGACAAGAGACCCAGTACTTC.

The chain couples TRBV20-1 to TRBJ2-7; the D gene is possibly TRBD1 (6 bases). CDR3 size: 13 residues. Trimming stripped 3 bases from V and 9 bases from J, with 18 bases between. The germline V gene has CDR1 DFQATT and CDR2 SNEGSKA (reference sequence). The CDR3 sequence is CSARIAQGGAQYF. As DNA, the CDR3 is TGCAGTGCTAGGATCGCACAGGGTGGGGCGCAGTACTTC.

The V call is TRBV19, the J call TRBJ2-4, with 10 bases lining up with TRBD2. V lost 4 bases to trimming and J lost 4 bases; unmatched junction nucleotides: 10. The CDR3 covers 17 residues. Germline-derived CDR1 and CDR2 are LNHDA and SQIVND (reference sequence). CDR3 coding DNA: TGTGCCAGTAGTAGAAGGCATTTTAGCGGGAGGAAAAACATTCAGTACTTC. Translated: CASSRRHFSGRKNIQYF.

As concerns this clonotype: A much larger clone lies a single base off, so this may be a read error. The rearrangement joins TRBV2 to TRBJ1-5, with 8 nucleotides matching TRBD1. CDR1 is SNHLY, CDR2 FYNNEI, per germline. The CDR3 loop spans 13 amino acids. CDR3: CASSWTGKQPRHF. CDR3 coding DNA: TGTGCCAGCAGTTGGACAGGGAAACAGCCCCGGCATTTT.

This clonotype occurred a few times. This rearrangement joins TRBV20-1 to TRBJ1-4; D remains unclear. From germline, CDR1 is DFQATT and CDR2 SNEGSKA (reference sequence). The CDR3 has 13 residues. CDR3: CALPLESNEKLFF. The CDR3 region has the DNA TGCGCACTCCCCCTAGAATCTAATGAAAAACTGTTTTTT.

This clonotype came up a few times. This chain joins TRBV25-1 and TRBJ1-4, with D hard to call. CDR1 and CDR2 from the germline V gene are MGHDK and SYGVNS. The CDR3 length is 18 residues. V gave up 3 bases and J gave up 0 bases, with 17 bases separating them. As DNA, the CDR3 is TGTGCCAGCAGTGACCCATCCAATCCGAAGGCAACTAATGAAAAACTGTTTTTT. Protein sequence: CASSDPSNPKATNEKLFF.